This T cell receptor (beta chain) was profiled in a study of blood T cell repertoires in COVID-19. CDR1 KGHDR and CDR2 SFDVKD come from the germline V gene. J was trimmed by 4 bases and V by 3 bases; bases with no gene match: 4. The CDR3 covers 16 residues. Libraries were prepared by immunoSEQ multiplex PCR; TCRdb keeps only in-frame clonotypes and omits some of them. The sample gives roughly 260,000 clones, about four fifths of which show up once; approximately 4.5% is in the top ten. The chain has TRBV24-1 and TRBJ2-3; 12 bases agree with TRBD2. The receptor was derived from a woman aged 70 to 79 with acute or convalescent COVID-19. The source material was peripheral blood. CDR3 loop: CATSDTGTSGSDTQYF. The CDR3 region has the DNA TGTGCCACCAGTGATACCGGGACTAGCGGGTCAGATACGCAGTATTTT.